The rows below give T cell receptor beta chains drawn from one sample of a study of CD8+ T cells in alopecia areata. Libraries were prepared by immunoSEQ multiplex PCR; TCRdb keeps only in-frame clonotypes and omits some of them. The sample has more than 95,000 clones, over 75% seen once. The specimen comprised CD8+ T cells sorted from blood, sampled around week 34, from a patient treated with tofacitinib. These receptors were obtained from a human donor with alopecia areata. CDR3s include the opening cysteine and the closing phenylalanine or tryptophan. A D gene is named only where the DNA matches it firmly. Not all rows give a size; the values are once, few, many and, for expanded clones, a class.

abundance	len	d_gene	v_gene	j_gene	CDR3nt	CDR3aa
-	14	-	TRBV4-1	TRBJ1-1	TGCGCCAGCAGCCAAGAAGGGCAACAGGGAGAGGCTTTCTTT	CASSQEGQQGEAFF
-	13	-	TRBV11-3	TRBJ2-3	TGTGCCAGCAGCGCGGCGGGGTCAGATACGCAGTATTTT	CASSAAGSDTQYF
-	15	-	TRBV25-1	TRBJ2-7	TGTGCCAGCAGTGAATCCGAGTTTGGGGCCTACGAGCAGTACTTC	CASSESEFGAYEQYF
once	18	TRBD1	TRBV19	TRBJ1-5	TGTGCCAGTAGCCACACAGGGGCCCATCTTGACCCCATTCAGCCCCAGCATTTT	CASSHTGAHLDPIQPQHF
-	13	TRBD1	TRBV7-9	TRBJ1-1	TGTGCCACATTGACAGGGGGGAACACTGAAGCTTTCTTT	CATLTGGNTEAFF
-	13	-	TRBV4-1	TRBJ2-2	TGCGCCAGCAGCGGGGAGAACACCGGGGAGCTGTTTTTT	CASSGENTGELFF
-	20	TRBD2	TRBV23-1	TRBJ2-1	TGCGCCAGCACCCCAATGGGGCGACTAGCGGGAGGTTTTGCAAAAAACGAGCAGTTCTTC	CASTPMGRLAGGFAKNEQFF
-	14	TRBD2	TRBV9	TRBJ2-1	TGTGCCAGCAGGCCGGGAGGGAAGGCCAATGAGCAGTTCTTC	CASRPGGKANEQFF
once	11	-	TRBV7-2	TRBJ2-3	TGTGCCAGCGGCAGCACAGATACGCAGTATTTT	CASGSTDTQYF
-	14	-	TRBV2	TRBJ2-3	TGTGCCAGCAGCCGGGACACCTTCACAGATACGCAGTATTTT	CASSRDTFTDTQYF
-	15	-	TRBV9	TRBJ1-3	TGTGCCAGCAGCGCCCTCTCAAGTTCTGGAAACACCATATATTTT	CASSALSSSGNTIYF
-	15	TRBD2	TRBV7-2	TRBJ2-3	TGTGCCAGCAGCCCTCTAGCGGGAGCCACAGATACGCAGTATTTT	CASSPLAGATDTQYF
-	14	-	TRBV5-6	TRBJ2-5	TGTGCCAGCAGCTTTTCAACCTACCAAGAGACCCAGTACTTC	CASSFSTYQETQYF
-	17	-	TRBV5-8	TRBJ2-1	TGTGCCAGCAGCTTGAATCCAGGGCACTTCTCCTACAATGAGCAGTTCTTC	CASSLNPGHFSYNEQFF
-	13	-	TRBV30	TRBJ1-1	TGTGCCTGGAGTCCCCCCGGGGGAGCCGAAGCTTTCTTT	CAWSPPGGAEAFF
-	12	-	TRBV12-2	TRBJ2-7	TGTGCAAGTCGCTTAGCTCCCGGGACCTCCTACTTC	CASRLAPGTSYF
-	15	TRBD2	TRBV10-1	TRBJ2-7	TGCGCCAGCAGTGGAAGTCTAGCGGGTGCCCACGAGCAGTACTTC	CASSGSLAGAHEQYF
-	15	TRBD1	TRBV28	TRBJ2-1	TGTGCCAGCAGCCCCGGGACAGGGGGCAGGGATGAGCAGTTCTTC	CASSPGTGGRDEQFF
-	16	TRBD2	TRBV5-1	TRBJ2-3	TGCGCCAGCAGCTTGTCCGGGACTAGCGGCACAGATACGCAGTATTTT	CASSLSGTSGTDTQYF
few	14	-	TRBV29-1	TRBJ2-7	TGCAGCGCTGGCCAGGGCAGGACGACGGACGAGCAGTACTTC	CSAGQGRTTDEQYF
-	13	-	TRBV6-5	TRBJ2-7	TGTGCCAGCAGTTACGGGCATTCCTACGAGCAGTACTTC	CASSYGHSYEQYF
-	13	-	TRBV2	TRBJ1-1	TGTGCCAGCAGATGGGGGGGGAACACTGAAGCTTTCTTT	CASRWGGNTEAFF
-	14	TRBD2	TRBV29-1	TRBJ2-7	TGCAGCGTTTCCCTACCTAGCGGGCTGTACGAGCAGTACTTC	CSVSLPSGLYEQYF
-	15	-	TRBV4-1	TRBJ2-3	TGCGCCAGCAGCGTGGAACAGTGGTCGGGGGATACGCAGTATTTT	CASSVEQWSGDTQYF
-	15	-	TRBV4-1	TRBJ2-1	TGCGCCAGCAGCCAAGGGGGGAGCTCCTACAATGAGCAGTTCTTC	CASSQGGSSYNEQFF
-	14	-	TRBV5-1	TRBJ2-7	TGCGCCAGCAGCCCGGGGGTTCCGGGCAACGAGCAGTACTTC	CASSPGVPGNEQYF
-	17	TRBD2	TRBV30	TRBJ2-3	TGTGCCTGGAGTGTAAGGTGGACTAGCGGAGAGGCAGATACGCAGTATTTT	CAWSVRWTSGEADTQYF
-	12	-	TRBV5-4	TRBJ2-7	TGTGCCAGCAGCTTGGGGGTCTACGAGCAGTACTTC	CASSLGVYEQYF
-	14	TRBD1	TRBV19	TRBJ2-7	TGTGCCAGTTCTACTCGGGGACAGTCCTACGAGCAGTACTTC	CASSTRGQSYEQYF
-	14	TRBD2	TRBV9	TRBJ2-7	TGTGCCAGCAGCGATGGTGCAGGGAGGGACGAGCAGTACTTC	CASSDGAGRDEQYF
-	13	TRBD2	TRBV19	TRBJ2-3	TGTGCCAGTAGTATGGGACTAGCAGATACGCAGTATTTT	CASSMGLADTQYF
-	13	TRBD1	TRBV29-1	TRBJ2-5	TGCAGCGTTGCGCCGGGACAGCAAGAGACCCAGTACTTC	CSVAPGQQETQYF
-	13	TRBD1	TRBV7-9	TRBJ2-7	TGTGCCAGCAGCTTAGGGGACAGGGGCGAGCAGTACTTC	CASSLGDRGEQYF
-	13	-	TRBV5-6	TRBJ1-1	TGTGCCAGCAGCTTGGCCGGGAACACTGAAGCTTTCTTT	CASSLAGNTEAFF
-	14	-	TRBV7-6	TRBJ2-7	TGTGCCAGCAGCCCAGGCGCCAACTCCTACGAGCAGTACTTC	CASSPGANSYEQYF
-	16	TRBD2	TRBV7-8	TRBJ2-3	TGTGCCAGCAGCTCCCGACTAGCGGGGGGATCGGATACGCAGTATTTT	CASSSRLAGGSDTQYF
-	14	-	TRBV2	TRBJ1-1	TGTGCCAGCAGAGCAGGGAACATGAACACTGAAGCTTTCTTT	CASRAGNMNTEAFF
-	15	-	TRBV27	TRBJ1-5	TGTGCCAGCAGTTTATTTGGCGGCAGAAATCAGCCCCAGCATTTT	CASSLFGGRNQPQHF
once	13	-	TRBV4-1	TRBJ2-5	TGCGCCAGCAGCCCCCCCGGCGGAGAGACCCAGTACTTC	CASSPPGGETQYF
-	16	-	TRBV7-9	TRBJ2-5	TGTGCCAGCAGCTTGGGGTCCTCGGGGCATCCAGAGACCCAGTACTTC	CASSLGSSGHPETQYF